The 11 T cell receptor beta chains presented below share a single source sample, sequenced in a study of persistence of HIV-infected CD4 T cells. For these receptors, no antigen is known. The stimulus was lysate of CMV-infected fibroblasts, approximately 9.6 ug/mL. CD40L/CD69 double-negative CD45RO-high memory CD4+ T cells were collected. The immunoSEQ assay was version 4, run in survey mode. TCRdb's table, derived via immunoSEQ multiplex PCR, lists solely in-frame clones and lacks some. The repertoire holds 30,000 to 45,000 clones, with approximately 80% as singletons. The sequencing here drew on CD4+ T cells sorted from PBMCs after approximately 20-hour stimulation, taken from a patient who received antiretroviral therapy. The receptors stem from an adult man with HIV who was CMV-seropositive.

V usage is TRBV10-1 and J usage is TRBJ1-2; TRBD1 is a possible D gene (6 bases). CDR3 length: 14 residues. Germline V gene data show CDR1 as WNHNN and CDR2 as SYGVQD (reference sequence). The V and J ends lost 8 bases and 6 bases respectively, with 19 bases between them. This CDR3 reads CASLLESTGNGYTF. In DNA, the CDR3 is TGCGCCAGCCTTCTAGAGAGTACAGGGAATGGCTACACCTTC.

In DNA form, the CDR3 reads TGTGCCACCAGCGGTAGACAGGTACCAGATACGCAGTATTTT. Protein product: CATSGRQVPDTQYF. The rearrangement uses TRBV15 and TRBJ2-3; possible D gene TRBD1, 6 bases. V was trimmed by 5 bases and J by 4 bases, leaving 13 bases between them. Germline loops: CDR1 LNHNV, CDR2 YYDKDF (reference sequence). The CDR3 spans 14 residues. Using reference TRBV15 and TRBJ2-3 for the parts outside the CDR3, the full variable domain is DAMVIQNPRYQVTQFGKPVTLSCSQTLNHNVMYWYQQKSSQAPKLLFHYYDKDFNNEADTPDNFQSRRPNTSFCFLDIRSPGLGDTAMYLCATSGRQVPDTQYFGPGTRLTVL.

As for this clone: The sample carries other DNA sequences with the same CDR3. This CDR3 is CSASPSGGTYEQYF. In DNA, the CDR3 is TGCAGTGCTAGTCCCAGCGGGGGGACCTACGAGCAGTACTTC. The chain is built from TRBV20-1 and TRBJ2-7, with TRBD2 matching 9 bases. CDR3 length: 14 amino acids. The junction had 5 bases not matched to a gene; V was cut back by 3 bases and J by 2 bases. CDR1 and CDR2 (germline): DFQATT, SNEGSKA (reference sequence).

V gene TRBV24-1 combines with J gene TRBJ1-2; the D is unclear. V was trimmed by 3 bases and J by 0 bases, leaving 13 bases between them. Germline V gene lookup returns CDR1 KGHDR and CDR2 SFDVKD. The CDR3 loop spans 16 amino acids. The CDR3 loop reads CATSDPRVTANYGYTF. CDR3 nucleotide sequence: TGTGCCACCAGTGATCCCAGAGTTACCGCTAACTATGGCTACACCTTC.

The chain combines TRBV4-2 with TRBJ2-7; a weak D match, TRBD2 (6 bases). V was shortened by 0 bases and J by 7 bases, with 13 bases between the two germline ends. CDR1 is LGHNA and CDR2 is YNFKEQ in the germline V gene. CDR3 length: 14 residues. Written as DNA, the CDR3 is TGTGCCAGCAGCCAAGATGGAGGGTCGGTGGAGCAGTACTTC. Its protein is CASSQDGGSVEQYF.

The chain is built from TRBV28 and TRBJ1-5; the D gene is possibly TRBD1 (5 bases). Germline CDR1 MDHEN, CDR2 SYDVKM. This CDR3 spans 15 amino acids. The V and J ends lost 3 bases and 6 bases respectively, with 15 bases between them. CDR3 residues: CASSFPQAQGQPQHF. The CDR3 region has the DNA TGTGCCAGCAGTTTTCCCCAGGCCCAGGGTCAGCCCCAGCATTTT.

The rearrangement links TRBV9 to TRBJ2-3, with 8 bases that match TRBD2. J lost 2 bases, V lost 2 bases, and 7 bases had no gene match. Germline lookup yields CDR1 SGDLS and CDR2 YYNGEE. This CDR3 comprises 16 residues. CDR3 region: CASSVDSGALTDTQYF. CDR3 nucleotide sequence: TGTGCCAGCAGCGTGGATAGCGGGGCACTCACAGATACGCAGTATTTT.

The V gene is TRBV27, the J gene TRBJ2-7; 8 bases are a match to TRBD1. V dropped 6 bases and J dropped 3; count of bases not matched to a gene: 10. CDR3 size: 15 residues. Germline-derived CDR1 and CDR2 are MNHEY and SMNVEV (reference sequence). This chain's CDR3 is CASSKGQGAYYEQYF. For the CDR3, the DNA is TGTGCCAGCAGCAAAGGACAGGGTGCCTACTACGAGCAGTACTTC.

The CDR3 loop is CASSIVYGNTEAFF. CDR3 DNA: TGTGCCAGTAGTATAGTTTACGGGAACACTGAAGCTTTCTTT. The chain employs TRBV19 and TRBJ1-1, with unresolved D. Deletions cut 1 base from V and 1 base from J, with 7 bases between. This CDR3 contains 14 residues. CDR1 LNHDA and CDR2 SQIVND come from the germline V gene (reference sequence).

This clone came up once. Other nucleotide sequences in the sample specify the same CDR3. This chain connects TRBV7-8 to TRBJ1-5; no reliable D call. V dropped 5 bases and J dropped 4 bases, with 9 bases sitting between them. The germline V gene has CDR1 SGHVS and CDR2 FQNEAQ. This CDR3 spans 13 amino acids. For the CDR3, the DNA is TGTGCCAGCAGCCTCGCAAGAAATCAGCCCCAGCATTTT. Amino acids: CASSLARNQPQHF.

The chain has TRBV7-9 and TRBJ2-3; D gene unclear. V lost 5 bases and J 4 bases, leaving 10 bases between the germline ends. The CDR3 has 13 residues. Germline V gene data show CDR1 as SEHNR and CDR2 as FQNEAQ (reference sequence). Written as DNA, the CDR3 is TGTGCCAGCAGCCCGAAGGGCCCAGATACGCAGTATTTT. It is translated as CASSPKGPDTQYF.